This record concerns one T cell receptor (beta chain) sequence. All patients were mismatch repair deficient, assessed by either PCR or immunohistochemistry. TCRs were sequenced from a few patients responding to pembrolizumab. Produced via immunoSEQ multiplex PCR; TCRdb's table is partial and in-frame only. The sample holds some 120,000 clones; 70% to 80% are singletons and the top ten take about 4.5%. This sample is part of a study of PD-1 blockade in mismatch repair-deficient tumors. Study details: Enrolled about 2013-2017, patients had progressing, pretreated mismatch repair-deficient cancers of around 12 types.

This clonotype was sampled from an adult with mismatch repair-deficient cancer. The sequences come from peripheral blood, collected 60 weeks after starting pembrolizumab.

The CDR3: CASSPSGTTYEQYF. The DNA of the CDR3 is TGTGCCAGCAGCCCGTCCGGGACGACCTACGAGCAGTACTTC. The V and J genes are TRBV7-8 and TRBJ2-7; either TRBD1 or TRBD2 may fit D (5 bases each). Germline assignment: CDR1 SGHVS and CDR2 FQNEAQ. V lost 5 bases and J 2 bases, leaving 13 bases between the germline ends. The CDR3 loop spans 14 amino acids.